This T cell receptor (beta chain) comes out of a study of molecular identifiers for immune sequencing clone quantification. Notes on the study in general: Sharing of a barcode by identical TCR molecules could cause highly expanded clone sizes to be underestimated.

TCRdb reprocessed the PCR reads with MiXCR, giving one entry per CDR3 protein. The table includes a few hundred thousand distinct CDR3 sequences, roughly 24% detected once. Germline V gives CDR1 SEHNR, CDR2 FQNEAQ (reference sequence). The CDR3 is made up of 16 amino acids. The ends were cut back, 5 bases at V and 0 bases at J, with 15 bases in the middle. This clonotype has more than one count but fewer than ten. What it binds is not known. A much larger clone lies a single base off, so this may be a read error. This chain connects TRBV7-9 to TRBJ2-3; D gene ambiguous. The sequence derives from a human donor in good health. Some libraries in this study had Jurkat cell RNA spiked in. The source material was naive CD8+ T cells from blood, with Jurkat cell RNA spiked in. Indicated subset: FACS-sorted CD8+CD4-CCR7+CD45RA+ naive T cells. The CDR3 region has the DNA TGTGCCAGCAGCCCGCGGACGGGCTCTAGCACAGATACGCAGTATTTT. Translated: CASSPRTGSSTDTQYF.